This is a list of T cell receptor beta chains from one sample in a study of T cells of healthy individuals. TCRdb ran MiXCR on the 5' RACE reads and lists one entry per CDR3 protein. The sample contains 45,000 to 60,000 distinct CDR3 sequences, roughly 14% of which appear only once. The receptors were gathered from a human donor in good health. CDR3s include the opening cysteine and the closing phenylalanine or tryptophan. D genes are given only for firm matches. Clone size is stated in some rows and not others, as once, few, many or a class when expanded.

clone size,J gene,V gene,D gene,CDR3 protein,CDR3 DNA
.,TRBJ2-2,TRBV6-2/TRBV6-3,TRBD2,CASGRGGVGELFF,TGTGCCAGCGGACGGGGGGGCGTCGGGGAGCTGTTTTTT
.,TRBJ2-5,TRBV20-1,.,CSDDHPGVETQYF,TGCAGTGATGACCACCCAGGGGTAGAGACCCAGTACTTC
many,TRBJ2-6,TRBV7-6,.,CASSLRGDGANVLTF,TGTGCCAGCAGCTTACGAGGGGATGGGGCCAACGTCCTGACTTTC
.,TRBJ1-4,TRBV3-1,TRBD1,CASSPREGGTEKLFF,TGTGCCAGCAGCCCCCGTGAAGGGGGCACTGAAAAACTGTTTTTT
.,TRBJ1-1,TRBV6-2/TRBV6-3,.,CASTYDPGSTEAFF,TGTGCCAGCACCTACGACCCAGGGAGCACTGAAGCTTTCTTT
.,TRBJ1-1,TRBV19,.,CASSTGWSSTEAFF,TGTGCCAGTAGTACAGGGTGGTCCAGCACTGAAGCTTTCTTT
.,TRBJ1-1,TRBV6-5,TRBD1,CARSYSMDRGRLEAFF,TGTGCCAGAAGTTACTCTATGGACAGGGGGCGCCTGGAAGCTTTCTTT
few,TRBJ1-6,TRBV12-3/TRBV12-4,.,CASSLGGGESPLHF,TGTGCCAGCAGTTTAGGTGGGGGGGAGTCACCCCTCCACTTT
.,TRBJ2-7,TRBV7-8,.,CASSQGVGAGEQYF,TGTGCCAGCAGCCAAGGGGTGGGGGCTGGCGAGCAGTACTTC
few,TRBJ1-2,TRBV6-5,.,CASSPGPYYGYTF,TGTGCCAGCAGTCCCGGGCCTTACTATGGCTACACCTTC
many,TRBJ2-1,TRBV11-2,TRBD1,CASSLGQGGYNEQFF,TGTGCCAGCAGCTTAGGACAGGGGGGCTACAATGAGCAGTTCTTC
.,TRBJ2-4,TRBV6-1,.,CPSSEGVLAKNIQYF,TGCCCCAGCAGTGAAGGAGTGTTAGCCAAAAACATTCAGTACTTC
few,TRBJ2-6,TRBV5-4,.,CASRKIAGANVLTF,TGTGCCAGCAGGAAGATAGCTGGGGCCAACGTCCTGACTTTC
many,TRBJ2-7,TRBV6-1,.,CASSEALRGSNEQYF,TGTGCCAGCAGTGAAGCGCTTAGGGGGTCCAACGAGCAGTACTTC
few,TRBJ1-5,TRBV18,TRBD1,CASSPRTGGNQPQHF,TGTGCCAGCTCACCACGGACAGGGGGCAATCAGCCCCAGCATTTT
.,TRBJ1-6,TRBV19,TRBD1,CASSRSAGGTYNSPLHF,TGTGCCAGTAGCCGATCTGCAGGGGGAACCTATAATTCACCCCTCCACTTT
few,TRBJ2-5,TRBV20-1,TRBD2,CSARVLRNPTSYQETQYF,TGCAGTGCTAGAGTGTTAAGGAACCCGACTAGCTACCAAGAGACCCAGTACTTC
many,TRBJ1-5,TRBV21-1,.,CASSKTGLGDQPQHF,TGTGCCAGCAGCAAGACAGGGTTAGGGGATCAGCCCCAGCATTTT
few,TRBJ2-3,TRBV20-1,.,CSARDGTRGRMDTQYF,TGCAGTGCTAGAGATGGGACGCGGGGACGCATGGATACGCAGTATTTT
few,TRBJ2-7,TRBV20-1,.,CSAAGDNAEQYF,TGCAGTGCCGCCGGCGATAATGCCGAGCAGTACTTC
.,TRBJ2-1,TRBV12-1,.,CASPNSANEQFF,TGTGCCAGCCCTAACAGTGCGAATGAGCAGTTCTTC
many,TRBJ2-7,TRBV2,TRBD2,CASSQLAGGTYEQYF,TGTGCCAGCAGTCAACTAGCGGGAGGGACCTACGAGCAGTACTTC
many,TRBJ1-1,TRBV4-3,.,CASSQDRREAFF,TGCGCCAGCAGCCAAGACCGCCGGGAAGCTTTCTTT
many,TRBJ2-1,TRBV12-3/TRBV12-4,TRBD2,CASSASGGAYNEQFF,TGTGCCAGCAGTGCGAGCGGGGGGGCTTACAATGAGCAGTTCTTC
few,TRBJ2-3,TRBV29-1,TRBD2,CSIGTSGSTDTQYF,TGCAGCATCGGGACTAGCGGGAGCACAGATACGCAGTATTTT
few,TRBJ1-1,TRBV18,.,CASSPPAGSNTEAFF,TGTGCCAGCTCACCACCGGCAGGATCCAACACTGAAGCTTTCTTT
few,TRBJ2-7,TRBV5-4,TRBD1,CASSLRGQGYWGSYEQYF,TGTGCCAGCAGCTTGAGGGGACAGGGGTACTGGGGCTCCTACGAGCAGTACTTC
few,TRBJ1-1,TRBV11-1,.,CASSSGSTEAFF,TGTGCCAGCAGCTCTGGGTCCACTGAAGCTTTCTTT
many,TRBJ2-7,TRBV12-3/TRBV12-4,TRBD1,CASQRVGGWYEQYF,TGTGCCAGCCAACGGGTAGGGGGCTGGTACGAGCAGTACTTC
few,TRBJ2-3,TRBV6-5,TRBD2,CASSSLSGTSTDTQYF,TGTGCCAGCAGTTCCCTTAGCGGGACAAGCACAGATACGCAGTATTTT
many,TRBJ2-7,TRBV7-9,.,CASSLSPAGSSYEQYF,TGTGCCAGCAGCTTATCTCCCGCCGGATCCTCCTACGAGCAGTACTTC
few,TRBJ2-5,TRBV2,TRBD2,CASIEGGLAQETQYF,TGTGCCAGTATTGAAGGGGGACTAGCCCAAGAGACCCAGTACTTC
.,TRBJ2-7,TRBV4-1,.,CASSHRDTGSYEQYF,TGCGCCAGCAGCCATCGCGACACCGGGTCCTACGAGCAGTACTTC
few,TRBJ2-3,TRBV7-2,TRBD1,CASSLRDRKGTDTQYF,TGTGCCAGCAGCTTACGGGACAGGAAAGGCACAGATACGCAGTATTTT